The rows below give T cell receptor beta chains drawn from one sample of a study of T-cell reconstitution after alpha-beta-depleted transplantation in children. Each CDR3 protein gets one entry after TCRdb re-called the PCR reads with MiXCR. The table lists about 210,000 distinct CDR3 sequences, roughly 15% of them singletons. Sequencing was performed on PBMCs, mostly from graft donor cells, taken 360 days after TCRalphabeta/CD19-depleted stem cell transplant. The origin of the receptors is a male patient between 2 and 10 years old who had a stem cell transplant for acute lymphoblastic leukemia, so the T cells may come from the graft donor. Each CDR3 is given with its conserved first and last residue. The order of the fields is D gene, V gene, clone size, J gene, CDR3 DNA, CDR3 protein. D genes are given only for firm matches. Some rows have no size entry. The others give once, few or many, or a class for an expanded clone.

>NA|TRBV21-1|NA|TRBJ2-6
TGTGCCAGCAGCTCGCGTGGGTTTCCGGGGGCGCCTTCATGGATAGGGGCCAACGTCCTGACTTTC
CASSSRGFPGAPSWIGANVLTF
>TRBD1|TRBV2|many|TRBJ2-7
TGTGCCAGCAGCCCGGGACAGAACTACGAGCAGTACTTC
CASSPGQNYEQYF
>NA|TRBV5-5|few|TRBJ1-2
TGTGCCAGCAGCTTCCTTGGGGTCGGCTACACCTTC
CASSFLGVGYTF
>NA|TRBV10-3|NA|TRBJ1-5
TGTGCCATCAGTGAGTCGGACAGAACCCGGCCCCAGCATTTT
CAISESDRTRPQHF
>TRBD1|TRBV12-3/TRBV12-4|few|TRBJ1-6
TGTGCCAGCAGTTTTAGGGGGACAGCAAATTCACCCCTCCACTTT
CASSFRGTANSPLHF
>TRBD1|TRBV5-6|NA|TRBJ1-2
TGTGCCAGCTCCGGGACAGCTAACTATGGCTACACCTTC
CASSGTANYGYTF
>NA|TRBV5-5|few|TRBJ1-6
TGTGCCAGCAGCTCTGGACAGTCAGGATCACCCCTCCACTTT
CASSSGQSGSPLHF
>NA|TRBV2|NA|TRBJ2-3
TGTGCCAGCAGTGGTTTTGATACGCAGTATTTT
CASSGFDTQYF
>NA|TRBV29-1|few|TRBJ1-2
TGCAGCGTTGACCACGGGAGGGCCACTAACTATGGCTACACCTTC
CSVDHGRATNYGYTF
>TRBD2|TRBV11-2|NA|TRBJ2-5
TGTGCCAGCAGCCCCAGTTTTCTAGCGGGGGGGCTTCGGGAGACCCAGTACTTC
CASSPSFLAGGLRETQYF
>NA|TRBV7-2|few|TRBJ2-3
TGTGCCAGCAGCTCGTCAGATACGCAGTATTTT
CASSSSDTQYF
>TRBD2|TRBV9|few|TRBJ2-5
TGTGCCAGCAGCCAAAGCGGGAGGGCCTTTGAGACCCAGTACTTC
CASSQSGRAFETQYF
>TRBD1|TRBV29-1|many|TRBJ1-5
TGCAGCGTACTGACAGGGTGGGGTCAGCCCCAGCATTTT
CSVLTGWGQPQHF
>TRBD1|TRBV2|few|TRBJ2-7
TGTGCCAGCAGGGCCAACAGGGGGCTTGGCTCCTACGAGCAGTACTTC
CASRANRGLGSYEQYF
>NA|TRBV6-5|NA|TRBJ2-5
TGTGCCAGCAGTTATAGGGTACAGAAAGAGACCCAGTACTTC
CASSYRVQKETQYF
>TRBD2|TRBV5-5|NA|TRBJ2-7
TGTGCCAGCAGCTTATTTAGCGGGGGCGGCGAGCAGTACTTC
CASSLFSGGGEQYF
>TRBD1|TRBV6-1|few|TRBJ1-2
TGTGCCAGCAACCTCGGGACAGTAAAAAACTATGGCTACACCTTC
CASNLGTVKNYGYTF
>TRBD1|TRBV20-1|NA|TRBJ1-2
TGCAGTGCTCACGGGACAGCCATGAATGGCTACACCTTC
CSAHGTAMNGYTF
>TRBD1|TRBV6-2/TRBV6-3|NA|TRBJ2-7
TGTGCCAGCAGTTACTCCTTTAAGGGACAGGGTGGACACGAGCAGTACTTC
CASSYSFKGQGGHEQYF
>NA|TRBV12-3/TRBV12-4|NA|TRBJ1-1
TGTGCCAGCCTCGGCGTTTCCGCTAACACTGAAGCTTTCTTT
CASLGVSANTEAFF
>NA|TRBV7-2|few|TRBJ2-2
TGTGCCAGCAGCGTGGTTAGCGGTGGGGAGCTGTTTTTT
CASSVVSGGELFF
>TRBD2|TRBV27|many|TRBJ2-3
TGTGCCAGCAGAGTACTAGCGGGGCAAGATACGCAGTATTTT
CASRVLAGQDTQYF
>NA|TRBV12-3/TRBV12-4|few|TRBJ1-1
TGTGCCAGCAGTTTAACCCCCCAGGGTGCCACTGAAGCTTTCTTT
CASSLTPQGATEAFF
>TRBD1|TRBV7-2|few|TRBJ2-3
TGTGCCAGCAGCCATAGACAGGGATACACAGATACGCAGTATTTT
CASSHRQGYTDTQYF
>NA|TRBV5-1|NA|TRBJ1-6
TGCGCCAGCAGCTTGTCAGGGGACCTAAATAATTCACCCCTCCACTTT
CASSLSGDLNNSPLHF
>NA|TRBV11-3|NA|TRBJ2-1
TGTGCCAGCAGCTCACCTTCTGTTCTGGGGACGCGGAATGAGCAGTTCTTC
CASSSPSVLGTRNEQFF
>TRBD2|TRBV27|few|TRBJ2-1
TGTGCCAGCAGTAACCTGGGACTAGCGGAGCCCGAAGAGCAGTTCTTC
CASSNLGLAEPEEQFF
>NA|TRBV27|NA|TRBJ1-5
TGTGCCAGCAGTCCCTTATACTCCGAGGTACTTAATCAGCCCCAGCATTTT
CASSPLYSEVLNQPQHF
>TRBD2|TRBV2|few|TRBJ2-7
TGTGCCAGCAGAGCAGGGACTAGCGGGAAGGAGCACGAGCAGTACTTC
CASRAGTSGKEHEQYF
>TRBD1|TRBV28|few|TRBJ1-1
TGTGCCAGCAGGCTGACAGGGAATCTCGGTGAAGCTTTCTTT
CASRLTGNLGEAFF
>NA|TRBV7-9|NA|TRBJ2-1
TGTGCCAGCAGCTTCATCCTTCCAGCCTCCTACAATGAGCAGTTCTTC
CASSFILPASYNEQFF
>TRBD2|TRBV3-1|NA|TRBJ2-1
TGTGCCAGCAGCCACCCCCCGTCCGCGGGAGGGGAGTCGGCCTCCTACAATGAGCAGTTCTTC
CASSHPPSAGGESASYNEQFF
>TRBD2|TRBV9|NA|TRBJ2-3
TGTGCCAGCAGCGTCGGTGGGGTAGCGGGGAGCACAGATACGCAGTATTTT
CASSVGGVAGSTDTQYF
>TRBD2|TRBV28|NA|TRBJ2-3
TGTGCCAGCAGTTTAATAGCGGGGGGGCCAGCAGATACGCAGTATTTT
CASSLIAGGPADTQYF
>NA|TRBV7-2|NA|TRBJ2-5
TGTGCCAGCAGGGCGGCTACCCAAGAGACCCAGTACTTC
CASRAATQETQYF
>NA|TRBV20-1|NA|TRBJ2-3
TGCAGTGCTGGGGGACCGACAGATACGCAGTATTTT
CSAGGPTDTQYF
>NA|TRBV20-1|NA|TRBJ2-2
TGCAGTGCTAGGACGGGGCCCACCGGGGAGCTGTTTTTT
CSARTGPTGELFF
>NA|TRBV12-3/TRBV12-4|NA|TRBJ2-3
TGTGCCAGCAGTTGGGACCCGACCACGGATACGCAGTATTTT
CASSWDPTTDTQYF
>NA|TRBV28|few|TRBJ2-7
TGTGCCAGCAGTGACCCCGGGACGCAGTACTTC
CASSDPGTQYF
>NA|TRBV7-2|NA|TRBJ1-3
TGTGCCAGCAGCTTAAAGGCCAGAAACACCATATATTTT
CASSLKARNTIYF
>NA|TRBV12-3/TRBV12-4|NA|TRBJ1-4
TGTGCCAGCAGCCCGACTACAGTAACTAATGAAAAACTGTTTTTT
CASSPTTVTNEKLFF
>TRBD2|TRBV6-2/TRBV6-3|few|TRBJ2-7
TGTGCCAGCAGCCCCCCGGGGGGGGGCGCCTACGAGCAGTACTTC
CASSPPGGGAYEQYF
>NA|TRBV14|few|TRBJ2-2
TGTGCCAGCAGCCGGGGTCTAAACACCGGGGAGCTGTTTTTT
CASSRGLNTGELFF
>NA|TRBV5-4|NA|TRBJ2-2
TGTGCCAGCAGCCCAGACCCACTCGGGGAGCTGTTTTTT
CASSPDPLGELFF
>NA|TRBV30|NA|TRBJ2-1
TGTGCCTGGAGTGCCAGGGGTGAGCAGTTCTTC
CAWSARGEQFF